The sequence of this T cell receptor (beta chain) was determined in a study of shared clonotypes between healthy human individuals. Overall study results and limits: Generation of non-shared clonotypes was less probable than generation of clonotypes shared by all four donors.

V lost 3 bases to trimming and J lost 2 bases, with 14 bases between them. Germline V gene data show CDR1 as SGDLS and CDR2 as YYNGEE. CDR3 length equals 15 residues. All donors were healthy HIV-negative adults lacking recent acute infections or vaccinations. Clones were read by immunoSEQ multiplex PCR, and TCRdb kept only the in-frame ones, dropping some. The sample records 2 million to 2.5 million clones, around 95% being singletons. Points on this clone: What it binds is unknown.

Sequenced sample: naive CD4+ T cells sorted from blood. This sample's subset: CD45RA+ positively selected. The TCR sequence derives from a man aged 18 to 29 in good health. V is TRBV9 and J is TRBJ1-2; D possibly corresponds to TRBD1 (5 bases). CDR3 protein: CASSANSGGNYGYTF. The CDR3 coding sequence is TGTGCCAGCAGCGCCAATTCGGGGGGGAACTATGGCTACACCTTC.